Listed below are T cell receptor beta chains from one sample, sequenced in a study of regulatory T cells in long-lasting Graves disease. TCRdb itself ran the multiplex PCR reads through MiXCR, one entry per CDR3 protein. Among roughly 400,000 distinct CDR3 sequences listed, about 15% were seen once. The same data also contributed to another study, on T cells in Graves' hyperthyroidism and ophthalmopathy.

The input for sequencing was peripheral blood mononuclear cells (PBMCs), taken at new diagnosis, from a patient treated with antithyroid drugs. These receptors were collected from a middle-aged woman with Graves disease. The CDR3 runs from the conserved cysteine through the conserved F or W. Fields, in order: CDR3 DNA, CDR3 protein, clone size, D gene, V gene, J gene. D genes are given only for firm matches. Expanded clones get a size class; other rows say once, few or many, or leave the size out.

cdr3_nt: TGTGCCAGCAGCTTATCCAGCGGAGCCTACGAGCAGTACTTC
cdr3_aa: CASSLSSGAYEQYF
clone_size: many
d_call: NA
v_call: TRBV28
j_call: TRBJ2-7

cdr3_nt: TGTGCCAGCAGCTTATTTCCCGGGACAAATGAGCAGTTCTTC
cdr3_aa: CASSLFPGTNEQFF
clone_size: many
d_call: NA
v_call: TRBV7-2
j_call: TRBJ2-1

cdr3_nt: TGTGCCAGCAGTCTTCTAGCGGGAGAAACCGGGGAGCTGTTTTTT
cdr3_aa: CASSLLAGETGELFF
clone_size: many
d_call: TRBD2
v_call: TRBV12-3/TRBV12-4
j_call: TRBJ2-2

cdr3_nt: TGTGCCAGCAGCCCCGCTTCGGGGGCCAACTATGGCTACACCTTC
cdr3_aa: CASSPASGANYGYTF
clone_size: many
d_call: NA
v_call: TRBV16
j_call: TRBJ1-2

cdr3_nt: TGTGCCAGCAGTTTACTATCTGGGACCCGCTCCTACAATGAGCAGTTCTTC
cdr3_aa: CASSLLSGTRSYNEQFF
clone_size: many
d_call: NA
v_call: TRBV27
j_call: TRBJ2-1

cdr3_nt: TGTGCCAGCAGCCAACGGACTAGCGCAAGCACAGATACGCAGTATTTT
cdr3_aa: CASSQRTSASTDTQYF
clone_size: many
d_call: TRBD2
v_call: TRBV7-8
j_call: TRBJ2-3

cdr3_nt: TGTGCCAGCAGCTTGAATAGCGTTTCTAGCACAGATACGCAGTATTTT
cdr3_aa: CASSLNSVSSTDTQYF
clone_size: NA
d_call: NA
v_call: TRBV5-4
j_call: TRBJ2-3

cdr3_nt: TGTGCCACCAGTGATGGTCCAGGGGAAGACGAGCAGTACTTC
cdr3_aa: CATSDGPGEDEQYF
clone_size: many
d_call: NA
v_call: TRBV24-1
j_call: TRBJ2-7

cdr3_nt: TGTGCCTCAGGACTAGCGGGAACCTACGAGCAGTACTTC
cdr3_aa: CASGLAGTYEQYF
clone_size: many
d_call: TRBD2
v_call: TRBV30
j_call: TRBJ2-7

cdr3_nt: TGTGCCAGCAGCCAAGGAGGGTGCGAGCAGTACTTC
cdr3_aa: CASSQGGCEQYF
clone_size: NA
d_call: NA
v_call: TRBV11-3
j_call: TRBJ2-7

cdr3_nt: TGCAGCGTTAGGCTGTCTACCTACGAGCAGTACTTC
cdr3_aa: CSVRLSTYEQYF
clone_size: many
d_call: NA
v_call: TRBV29-1
j_call: TRBJ2-7

cdr3_nt: TGTGCCAGTGGTCGTTTTAATTCACCCCTCCACTTT
cdr3_aa: CASGRFNSPLHF
clone_size: NA
d_call: NA
v_call: TRBV28
j_call: TRBJ1-6

cdr3_nt: TGTGCCAGCAGCCAAACCGGGACTTCGAACACTGAAGCTTTCTTT
cdr3_aa: CASSQTGTSNTEAFF
clone_size: many
d_call: NA
v_call: TRBV4-2
j_call: TRBJ1-1

cdr3_nt: TGTGCCAGCAGTAACCTAGCGGGACAAGAGACCCAGTACTTC
cdr3_aa: CASSNLAGQETQYF
clone_size: many
d_call: TRBD2
v_call: TRBV6-2/TRBV6-3
j_call: TRBJ2-5

cdr3_nt: TGTGCCAGCAGCTCCTTACTAGCGGGAGTTGAGACCCAGTACTTC
cdr3_aa: CASSSLLAGVETQYF
clone_size: NA
d_call: TRBD2
v_call: TRBV7-9
j_call: TRBJ2-5

cdr3_nt: TGTGCCATCAACAGGGCTTTGAACACTGAAGCTTTCTTT
cdr3_aa: CAINRALNTEAFF
clone_size: NA
d_call: NA
v_call: TRBV6-1
j_call: TRBJ1-1

cdr3_nt: TGCGCCAGCAGCCAAGGCGACAGCTCATACTACGAGCAGTACTTC
cdr3_aa: CASSQGDSSYYEQYF
clone_size: few
d_call: NA
v_call: TRBV4-3
j_call: TRBJ2-7

cdr3_nt: TGCAGTGCTAGAGGGCTCAGGGGGAGCACAGATACGCAGTATTTT
cdr3_aa: CSARGLRGSTDTQYF
clone_size: few
d_call: TRBD1
v_call: TRBV20-1
j_call: TRBJ2-3

cdr3_nt: TGTGCCAGCAGTGTCGACAGGGCGTACAATGAGCAGTTCTTC
cdr3_aa: CASSVDRAYNEQFF
clone_size: NA
d_call: TRBD1
v_call: TRBV6-2/TRBV6-3
j_call: TRBJ2-1

cdr3_nt: TGTGCCACCAGCAGAGGGGACGCCAATGAGCAGTTCTTC
cdr3_aa: CATSRGDANEQFF
clone_size: few
d_call: NA
v_call: TRBV15
j_call: TRBJ2-1

cdr3_nt: TGTGCCAGCAGTGGACAGGGTCTCTACAATGAGCAGTTCTTC
cdr3_aa: CASSGQGLYNEQFF
clone_size: many
d_call: TRBD1
v_call: TRBV2
j_call: TRBJ2-1

cdr3_nt: TGTGCCAGCAGCCCTAGACAGGGGCAAGACAATGAGCAGTTCTTC
cdr3_aa: CASSPRQGQDNEQFF
clone_size: many
d_call: TRBD1
v_call: TRBV7-3
j_call: TRBJ2-1

cdr3_nt: TGTGCCAGCACCTCGACGGGACGATGGACGGGCAATCAGCCCCAGCATTTT
cdr3_aa: CASTSTGRWTGNQPQHF
clone_size: many
d_call: NA
v_call: TRBV28
j_call: TRBJ1-5

cdr3_nt: TGTGCCAGCAGCTCCTCTAGGGTGACGGGACCCTACGAGCAGTACTTC
cdr3_aa: CASSSSRVTGPYEQYF
clone_size: many
d_call: NA
v_call: TRBV7-9
j_call: TRBJ2-7

cdr3_nt: TGTGCCAGCGATGTTTTTGGGGCCAACGTCCTGACTTTC
cdr3_aa: CASDVFGANVLTF
clone_size: NA
d_call: NA
v_call: TRBV7-9
j_call: TRBJ2-6

cdr3_nt: TGCAGTGCTCAAGTGGCCGGGGAGCTGTTTTTT
cdr3_aa: CSAQVAGELFF
clone_size: few
d_call: NA
v_call: TRBV20-1
j_call: TRBJ2-2

cdr3_nt: TGTGCCAGCAGCTGGACAGGGAAAATCCACAATGAGCAGTTCTTC
cdr3_aa: CASSWTGKIHNEQFF
clone_size: many
d_call: TRBD1
v_call: TRBV12-3/TRBV12-4
j_call: TRBJ2-1

cdr3_nt: TGCGCCAGCCAACTAGACAGAAACACCGGGGAGCTGTTTTTT
cdr3_aa: CASQLDRNTGELFF
clone_size: few
d_call: NA
v_call: TRBV10-2
j_call: TRBJ2-2

cdr3_nt: TGTGCCATCAGGGGGAAGGCGAACACTGAAGCTTTCTTT
cdr3_aa: CAIRGKANTEAFF
clone_size: few
d_call: NA
v_call: TRBV10-3
j_call: TRBJ1-1